This T cell receptor beta chain was captured in a study of cytomegalovirus exposure and HLA in healthy donors. Study information: An early release of data contained about 85 million unique TCRs, which came from HLA-typed donors.

The PCR made use of 60 Vbeta and 13 Jbeta primers. Data came from immunoSEQ multiplex PCR; TCRdb stores just in-frame clones and leaves some out. The table has 98,000 or so clones, 60% to 80% seen once. The CDR3 is 12 amino acids. Germline V gene data show CDR1 as MNHNY and CDR2 as SVGAGI (reference sequence). The V and J ends lost 8 bases and 5 bases respectively, with 9 bases between them. As for this clone: What it binds is unknown.

Overall study results and limits: Among the sequence variants, a highly shared cluster was likely an artifact of sequencing. Certain indistinguishable V segments, among them TRBV6-2 and TRBV6-3, were excluded. In a later analysis, a missense DCLRE1C variant was linked to TCR beta V- and J-gene trimming.

The sequence derives from a man between 60 and 75 years old in good health and CMV-seropositive. V and J are TRBV6-6 and TRBJ2-2; a possible D gene is TRBD1 (6 bases). The sample comprised PBMCs. CDR3 protein: CASQGKTGELFF. In nucleotides, the CDR3 is TGTGCCAGCCAGGGGAAGACCGGGGAGCTGTTTTTT.